A single sample is the source of the 19 T cell receptor beta chains below, sequenced in a study of blood T cell repertoires in COVID-19 (TCRdb year 2020). The library was generated by the immunoSEQ multiplex PCR assay. The immuneACCESS repertoire file appears here via TCRdb, limited to in-frame rearrangements. These files lack a portion of the clones; in checked studies, under half of the deficit traces to unresolved V genes, and the cause of the others is not known. Across this sample there are over 60,000 clones, with about 70% seen only once. The top ten constitute about 47% of the sample. Sequenced material: peripheral blood. The source is an elderly woman with acute or convalescent COVID-19.

V is TRBV11-3 and J is TRBJ2-2, with TRBD1 identical over 8 bases. Unmatched junction bases numbered 3, after V lost 5 bases and J lost 4 bases. Germline CDR1 and CDR2: SGHNT and YENEEA. The CDR3 spans 14 residues. CDR3 in amino acids: CASSRGQATGELFF. The CDR3 bases are TGTGCCAGCAGCCGGGGACAGGCCACCGGGGAGCTGTTTTTT. Full variable domain (outside the CDR3, taken from reference TRBV11-3 and TRBJ2-2): EAGVVQSPRYKIIEKKQPVAFWCNPISGHNTLYWYLQNLGQGPELLIRYENEEAVDDSQLPKDRFSAERLKGVDSTLKIQPAELGDSAVYLCASSRGQATGELFFGEGSRLTVL.

The J gene is TRBJ2-5, the V gene TRBV27, with 7 positions matching TRBD2. CDR1 MNHEY and CDR2 SMNVEV come from the germline V gene (reference sequence). The junction had 7 bases not matched to a gene; V was cut back by 6 bases and J by 0 bases. This CDR3 spans 15 amino acids. CDR3 bases: TGTGCCAGCAGGGAGCGGGATTGGTACCAAGAGACCCAGTACTTC. Protein sequence: CASRERDWYQETQYF.

The V gene is TRBV5-1, the J gene TRBJ1-4, with a weak D call TRBD1 (5 bases). This CDR3 contains 15 residues. Per the germline V gene, CDR1 is SGHRS and CDR2 is YFSETQ. The V end was cut by 4 bases, the J end by 5 bases, with 15 bases between. The CDR3 region has the DNA TGCGCCAGCAGCCCGATGGGGGGGGGAAATGAAAAACTGTTTTTT. This encodes CASSPMGGGNEKLFF. Full variable domain (outside the CDR3, taken from reference TRBV5-1 and TRBJ1-4): KAGVTQTPRYLIKTRGQQVTLSCSPISGHRSVSWYQQTPGQGLQFLFEYFSETQRNKGNFPGRFSGRQFSNSRSEMNVSTLELGDSALYLCASSPMGGGNEKLFFGSGTQLSVL.

The rearrangement links TRBV7-2 to TRBJ1-3; 8 bases agree with TRBD1. This CDR3 is built from 14 residues. J lost 4 bases, V lost 3 bases, and 2 bases had no gene match. Germline assignment: CDR1 SGHTA and CDR2 FQGNSA. This CDR3 reads CASSFGTGGNTIYF. For the CDR3, the DNA is TGTGCCAGCAGCTTCGGGACAGGCGGAAACACCATATATTTT.

Here the CDR3 reads CSASSGGRRPNQPQHF. In DNA form, the CDR3 reads TGCAGTGCTAGTTCTGGCGGCCGCCGGCCCAATCAGCCCCAGCATTTT. The rearrangement joins TRBV20-1 to TRBJ1-5, with D unresolved. The CDR3 covers 16 residues. Per germline, CDR1 DFQATT and CDR2 SNEGSKA (reference sequence). Trimming pared 3 bases from V and 3 bases from J, leaving 18 bases between.

This chain connects TRBV4-2 to TRBJ2-1, with TRBD1 matching 8 bases. Germline V lookup: CDR1 LGHNA, CDR2 YNFKEQ. This CDR3 spans 18 amino acids. The V gene end was trimmed by 4 bases and the J gene end by 0 bases; junction bases not matched to a gene: 11. In nucleotides, the CDR3 is TGTGCCAGCAGCCTCAGACCAGGGGGCGCAAGCTCCTACAATGAGCAGTTCTTC. It translates to CASSLRPGGASSYNEQFF.

This clone has more than one count but fewer than ten. The chain's CDR3 is CASSNAWPFNQPQHF. CDR3 nucleotides: TGTGCCAGTAGTAACGCTTGGCCCTTCAATCAGCCCCAGCATTTT. The rearrangement uses TRBV2 and TRBJ1-5; D remains unclear. The CDR3 contains 15 residues. Trimming stripped 9 bases from V and 3 bases from J, with 18 bases between. Germline V gene lookup returns CDR1 SNHLY and CDR2 FYNNEI.

V is TRBV9 and J is TRBJ2-7; 8 bases line up with TRBD1. The V gene's germline CDR1 is SGDLS and CDR2 YYNGEE. The CDR3 sequence is 15 residues long. Germline trimming cut 4 bases from V and 1 base from J; bases unmatched to any gene: 7. The CDR3, as DNA: TGTGCCAGCAGCCCAGGGGACAGGAAGTCCTACGAGCAGTACTTC. Residues: CASSPGDRKSYEQYF.

The V gene is TRBV6-1, the J gene TRBJ1-2, with D hard to call. The germline V gene encodes CDR1 MNHNS and CDR2 SASEGT. The ends were cut back, 2 bases at V and 4 bases at J, with 8 bases in the middle. CDR3 length equals 13 residues. DNA of the CDR3: TGTGCCAGCAGTGAAAACGGTGGCTATGGCTACACCTTC. Translating it yields CASSENGGYGYTF.

J is TRBJ2-2 and V is TRBV2; a possible D gene is TRBD2 (5 bases). This CDR3 has 14 amino acids. Germline values: CDR1 SNHLY, CDR2 FYNNEI. The V end was cut by 7 bases, the J end by 5 bases, with 14 bases between. This CDR3 reads CASKEAVGTGELFF. The CDR3 nucleotides read TGTGCCAGCAAGGAGGCTGTTGGAACCGGGGAGCTGTTTTTT.

In this sample, this clone turned up a few times. The chain uses TRBV27 and TRBJ1-2; maybe TRBD1 (6 bases). Trimming removed 5 bases at V and 7 bases at J, with 14 bases between. This CDR3 has 13 residues. CDR1 MNHEY and CDR2 SMNVEV come from the germline V gene (reference sequence). CDR3 residues: CASSPRAGAGYTF. CDR3 bases: TGTGCCAGCAGTCCCAGAGCAGGGGCTGGCTACACCTTC.

DNA for the CDR3: TGTGCCACTACTACAGGGATTAGAAACACCATATATTTT. Amino acids: CATTTGIRNTIYF. V gene TRBV15 combines with J gene TRBJ1-3; D possibly corresponds to TRBD1 (6 bases). The CDR3 runs 13 residues. With 9 bases removed from V and 5 bases from J, the gap between germline ends came to 14 bases. Germline loops: CDR1 LNHNV, CDR2 YYDKDF (reference sequence).

This clone has only a few counts. The CDR3 DNA reads TGTGCCAGCGGACCGGGACAGGCCTTCCTTCCCTCCTACGAGCAGTACTTC. Encoded protein: CASGPGQAFLPSYEQYF. This chain uses TRBV28 with TRBJ2-7; TRBD1 matches at 8 bases. The CDR3 totals 17 residues. The junction had 15 bases not matched to a gene; V was cut back by 8 bases and J by 0 bases. In germline, CDR1 is MDHEN, CDR2 SYDVKM.

The CDR3 spells CASSISGAGGQPQHF. The CDR3 DNA follows: TGTGCCAGTAGTATTAGCGGGGCAGGGGGTCAGCCCCAGCATTTT. The chain uses TRBV19 and TRBJ1-5; TRBD1 agrees at 7 bases. Germline trimming cut 3 bases from V and 6 bases from J; bases unmatched to any gene: 8. This CDR3 is built from 15 residues. The V gene's germline CDR1 is LNHDA and CDR2 SQIVND (reference sequence).

The CDR3 sequence: CASGRAYNEQFF. DNA for the CDR3: TGTGCCAGCGGGAGAGCGTACAATGAGCAGTTCTTC. The chain couples TRBV9 to TRBJ2-1; perhaps TRBD2 as D (5 bases). CDR3 length: 12 residues. Trimming took 7 bases from V and 4 from J, leaving 9 bases between them. Germline-derived CDR1 and CDR2 are SGDLS and YYNGEE.

The chain employs TRBV20-1 and TRBJ1-6; D is uncertain. Between the trimmed V and J ends, which lost 3 bases and 0 bases, there was a span of 9 bases. Germline CDR1 is DFQATT and CDR2 is SNEGSKA (reference sequence). This CDR3 has 15 amino acids. The CDR3 DNA is TGCAGTGCTAGTATCTCGGGCTCCTATAATTCACCCCTCCACTTT. It specifies CSASISGSYNSPLHF.

The genes are TRBV29-1 and TRBJ1-4; 9 bases line up with TRBD1. The length of the CDR3 is 14 residues. In germline, CDR1 is SQVTM, CDR2 ANQGSEA. V was pared by 5 bases and J by 3 bases, with 4 bases of the junction left unmatched. In nucleotides, the CDR3 is TGCAGCGTTCTTGGGACAGGGCCTAATGAAAAACTGTTTTTT. It yields the protein CSVLGTGPNEKLFF.

This clone was seen a single time. The genes are TRBV5-1 and TRBJ2-2; tentative D call: TRBD1 (5 bases). The CDR3 totals 14 residues. V was cut by 1 base and J by 4 bases, with 8 bases left in between. Germline V lookup: CDR1 SGHRS, CDR2 YFSETQ. This chain's CDR3 is CASSLSGITGELFF. CDR3 DNA sequence: TGCGCCAGCAGCTTGTCAGGGATCACCGGGGAGCTGTTTTTT.

Worth noting for this clone: This CDR3 is also generated by other DNA sequences in the sample. This chain joins TRBV9 and TRBJ2-7; TRBD1 matches 8 bases. V was pared by 4 bases and J by 3 bases, with 3 bases of the junction left unmatched. This CDR3 has 13 amino acids. Per germline, CDR1 SGDLS and CDR2 YYNGEE. CDR3 DNA: TGTGCCAGCAGCCTCGGACAGGGCTACGAGCAGTACTTC. The encoded protein is CASSLGQGYEQYF.